This T cell receptor (beta chain) derives from a study of blood T cell repertoires in COVID-19. The Seattle patients, enrolled during active infection, were followed longitudinally. Looked up from germline, CDR1 is SGHTA and CDR2 is FQGNSA. This CDR3 spans 15 amino acids. V lost 6 bases and J lost 7, with 21 bases in between. The repertoire was sequenced with immunoSEQ multiplex PCR; TCRdb's copy has only in-frame clones and lacks some. The data hold roughly 280,000 clones, with around 84% observed a single time. V usage is TRBV7-2 and J usage is TRBJ1-1, with D perhaps TRBD1 (5 bases). The clonotype comes from an older woman with COVID-19, enrolled during active disease. Sequenced input: peripheral blood. The CDR3 loop is CASRKTRTGLSEAFF. The CDR3 region has the DNA TGTGCCAGCAGGAAAACGCGCACGGGACTTAGTGAAGCTTTCTTT.